This T cell receptor (beta chain) was obtained from a study of blood T cell repertoires in COVID-19. Study summary: Samples of COVID-19 (acute and convalescent) were obtained from the United States, Italy and Spain.

The germline gives CDR1 GTSNPN, CDR2 SVGIG (reference sequence). The CDR3 is 14 amino acids. V was clipped by 3 bases and J by 8 bases; unmatched bases: 12. Authors' methods: Amplification with reference gene primers provided the estimates of nucleated cell counts. Using immunoSEQ multiplex PCR, the repertoire was profiled, and TCRdb retains in-frame clones only, with some absent. Clone size and V and J calls were adopted from that table, with D and trimming inferred from the DNA. The data hold over 130,000 clones, with roughly four fifths observed a single time. This TCR was recovered from a woman aged 45-59 years with active or convalescent COVID-19. The rearrangement joins TRBV30 to TRBJ1-1, with 7 bases aligning to TRBD1. What was sequenced was peripheral blood. The CDR3 DNA reads TGTGCCTGGAGCCGTTACAGGGGACTTGGCGAAGCTTTCTTT. Translating it yields CAWSRYRGLGEAFF.